These T cell receptor beta chains were read from a single sample in a study of vaccination and CD4 T cells after COVID-19. From the PCR reads, TCRdb called clonotypes with MiXCR, one entry per CDR3 protein. The sample has roughly 16,000 distinct CDR3 sequences; roughly 51% are singletons. What these receptors recognize is not known. Sequencing was performed on cultured CD4+ T cells from blood, taken after SARS-CoV-2 vaccination. These receptors were collected from a human donor with COVID-19. CDR3s include the opening cysteine and the closing phenylalanine or tryptophan. The order of the fields is D gene, V gene, clone size, J gene, CDR3 DNA, CDR3 protein. D genes are given only for firm matches. Clone size is not always given. Where it is, it says once, few, many or a class for expanded clones.

>TRBD1|TRBV6-2/TRBV6-3|few|TRBJ2-5
TGTGCCAGCACTCTACAGGGGATGGGGCAAGAGACCCAGTACTTC
CASTLQGMGQETQYF
>NA|TRBV6-1|few|TRBJ2-1
TGTGCCAGCACCTCGAGAGTAGACAATGAGCAGTTCTTC
CASTSRVDNEQFF
>NA|TRBV11-2|NA|TRBJ2-3
TGTGCCAGCAGCTTAGCCGGGAAAGCAGGCTCAGATACGCAGTATTTT
CASSLAGKAGSDTQYF
>TRBD1|TRBV19|NA|TRBJ1-1
TGTGCCACCTGGACAGGGGGCGCGCTCGGACGAAGAGAAACTGAAGCTTTCTTT
CATWTGGALGRRETEAFF
>NA|TRBV24-1|NA|TRBJ1-1
TGTGCCACCATGAGGGGGGGTTCGGCTGAAGCTTTCTTT
CATMRGGSAEAFF
>NA|TRBV19|NA|TRBJ1-2
TGTGCCAGTGGGACCGGGACCGGGGTCTTCTCTGGCTACACCTTC
CASGTGTGVFSGYTF
>NA|TRBV7-8|NA|TRBJ2-1
TGTGCCAGCAGCTCGCGGGACTTTAGCTCCTACAATGAGCAGTTCTTC
CASSSRDFSSYNEQFF
>TRBD2|TRBV20-1|NA|TRBJ2-3
TGCAGTGCTAGTGGGCGGGGGGATTACACAGATACGCAGTATTTT
CSASGRGDYTDTQYF
>NA|TRBV15|NA|TRBJ1-2
TGTGCCACCAGCAGAGAGGAGTCTCGGTATGGCTACACCTTC
CATSREESRYGYTF
>NA|TRBV6-5|few|TRBJ1-3
TGTGCCAGCAGTTACGCCGGGGTCGATGGAAACACCATATATTTT
CASSYAGVDGNTIYF
>NA|TRBV7-8|NA|TRBJ1-1
TGTGCCAGCAGCTTAGGGGCAGGGAGGACTGAAGCTTTCTTT
CASSLGAGRTEAFF